The 32 T cell receptor beta chains reported below all come from one sample, sequenced in a study of cytomegalovirus exposure and HLA in healthy donors. Use of 60 Vbeta and 13 Jbeta primers characterized the PCR. Profiling relied on immunoSEQ multiplex PCR, and the TCRdb table lists in-frame clones only, not all of them. Of around 150,000 clones listed, over 80% are singletons. Specimen: PBMCs. The receptor source for this set is a man aged 50 to 60 in good health and CMV-seropositive.

This clone was picked up one time. V is TRBV10-3 and J is TRBJ2-7, with 10 positions matching TRBD1. The CDR3 runs 15 residues. Looked up from germline, CDR1 is ENHRY and CDR2 is SYGVKD. The V gene end was trimmed by 2 bases and the J gene end by 3 bases; junction bases not matched to a gene: 4. CDR3 region: CAISERDRGNYEQYF. Here the CDR3 DNA reads TGTGCCATCAGTGAGAGGGACAGGGGAAACTACGAGCAGTACTTC.

This clone was seen a few times. Other DNA sequences within the sample encode an identical CDR3. DNA for the CDR3: TGTGCCAGCAGCTTAACAGGGACTAATGAAAAACTGTTTTTT. Translating it yields CASSLTGTNEKLFF. The J gene is TRBJ1-4, the V gene TRBV7-9; tentatively, D is TRBD1 (6 bases). This CDR3 spans 14 amino acids. The germline CDR1 and CDR2 sequences are SEHNR and FQNEAQ (reference sequence). The ends were cut back, 2 bases at V and 2 bases at J, with 6 bases in the middle. The full variable domain, rest sourced from reference TRBV7-9 and TRBJ1-4, is DTGVSQNPRHKITKRGQNVTFRCDPISEHNRLYWYRQTLGQGPEFLTYFQNEAQLEKSRLLSDRFSAERPKGSFSTLEIQRTEQGDSAMYLCASSLTGTNEKLFFGSGTQLSVL.

The chain couples TRBV28 to TRBJ2-3; 13 nucleotides align to TRBD2. The CDR3 is 15 amino acids. Losses at the gene ends were 5 bases for V and 4 bases for J; bases not matched to a gene: 3. Per the germline V gene, CDR1 is MDHEN and CDR2 is SYDVKM. CDR3 nucleotides: TGTGCCAGCAGTCCGACTAGCGGGAGGTCAGATACGCAGTATTTT. Translating it yields CASSPTSGRSDTQYF. Supplemented by reference TRBV28 and TRBJ2-3, the full variable domain reads DVKVTQSSRYLVKRTGEKVFLECVQDMDHENMFWYRQDPGLGLRLIYFSYDVKMKEKGDIPEGYSVSREKKERFSLILESASTNQTSMYLCASSPTSGRSDTQYFGPGTRLTVL.

The chain employs TRBV27 and TRBJ1-1; 9 bases are shared with TRBD1. The J segment lost 4 bases and the V segment lost 2 bases, leaving 8 bases of the junction unmatched. This CDR3 is built from 16 residues. Germline assignment: CDR1 MNHEY and CDR2 SMNVEV (reference sequence). This CDR3 is CASSLEQGAQGTEAFF. For the CDR3, the DNA is TGTGCCAGCAGTTTAGAACAGGGGGCGCAGGGCACTGAAGCTTTCTTT.

The rearrangement uses TRBV28 and TRBJ1-1; no clear D gene. The length of the CDR3 is 12 residues. Germline CDR1 reads MDHEN; CDR2 reads SYDVKM. V gave up 6 bases and J gave up 0 bases, with 5 bases separating them. The CDR3 bases are TGTGCCAGCAGGAGTTTGAACACTGAAGCTTTCTTT. It is translated as CASRSLNTEAFF.

Of note for this clone: Other DNA sequences in the same sample also yield this CDR3. The rearrangement joins TRBV6-5 to TRBJ1-1; 7 bases fit TRBD1. CDR1 is MNHEY and CDR2 is SVGAGI in the germline V gene. The junction had 10 bases not matched to a gene; V was cut back by 6 bases and J by 9 bases. This CDR3 is 13 amino acids long. The CDR3 nucleotides read TGTGCCAGCAGGACCCGGGACAGAGGAAAAGCTTTCTTT. This codes for CASRTRDRGKAFF.

This clone was found once. The chain is built from TRBV25-1 and TRBJ2-3, with 11 bases fitting TRBD2. Germline CDR1 MGHDK, CDR2 SYGVNS. CDR3 size: 14 residues. V shed 5 bases and J 3 bases; nucleotides not matched to a gene: 1. CDR3 sequence: CASSLAGGTDTQYF. Written as DNA, the CDR3 is TGTGCCAGCAGTTTAGCGGGAGGGACAGATACGCAGTATTTT.

CDR3 residues: CASSRLAGVNEQFF. The CDR3 nucleotides are TGTGCCAGCTCAAGGCTAGCGGGAGTCAATGAGCAGTTCTTC. The V call is TRBV18, the J call TRBJ2-1; TRBD2 matches 10 bases. The CDR3 runs to 14 residues. Germline loops: CDR1 KGHSH, CDR2 LQKENI. The V gene end was trimmed by 5 bases and the J gene end by 6 bases; junction bases not matched to a gene: 4.

This clone was seen more than once but under ten times. V usage is TRBV5-1 and J usage is TRBJ2-5, with 8 bases identical to TRBD2. The germline V gene has CDR1 SGHRS and CDR2 YFSETQ. The CDR3 consists of 15 residues. The ends lost 4 bases at V and 2 bases at J; junction bases unmatched: 7. DNA of the CDR3: TGCGCCAGCAGCCCGGCGGGACTAGAACAAGAGACCCAGTACTTC. It translates to CASSPAGLEQETQYF.

The chain employs TRBV15 and TRBJ1-1; TRBD1 matches 8 bases. Germline loops: CDR1 LNHNV, CDR2 YYDKDF (reference sequence). J gave up 7 bases and V 0 bases, and 4 bases lay outside the gene matches. This CDR3 is 14 amino acids long. The CDR3 bases are TGTGCCACCAGCAGAGATCGTGGGACAGGTGAAGCTTTCTTT. Protein product: CATSRDRGTGEAFF.

The chain combines TRBV7-8 with TRBJ2-7, with 8 nucleotides matching TRBD1. This CDR3 is 15 amino acids long. Germline values: CDR1 SGHVS, CDR2 FQNEAQ. With 5 bases clipped from V and 3 bases from J, the junction kept 9 bases outside the gene matches. CDR3 nucleotide sequence: TGTGCCAGCAGCCCGAGGGACAGGACAGTCTACGAGCAGTACTTC. This gives the protein CASSPRDRTVYEQYF.

V usage is TRBV27 and J usage is TRBJ2-7, with TRBD1 matching over 11 bases. Germline V gene sequence: CDR1 MNHEY, CDR2 SMNVEV (reference sequence). The V segment lost 6 bases and the J segment 4 bases; nucleotides outside the gene matches: 8. The length of the CDR3 is 15 residues. The CDR3 protein is CASSIGTGGRYEQYF. CDR3 nucleotide sequence: TGTGCCAGCAGCATCGGGACAGGGGGAAGATACGAGCAGTACTTC.

The chain employs TRBV19 and TRBJ1-4; tentative D call: TRBD1 (5 bases). The CDR3 loop spans 17 amino acids. Germline lookup yields CDR1 LNHDA and CDR2 SQIVND (reference sequence). Trimming pared 0 bases from V and 8 bases from J, leaving 19 bases between. In DNA form, the CDR3 reads TGTGCCAGTAGTATAGACAGAATCGGGGGAAGAGAAGAAAAACTGTTTTTT. Encoded protein: CASSIDRIGGREEKLFF.

The chain carries TRBV13 and TRBJ1-1; the D is unclear. The CDR3 totals 14 residues. Germline CDR1 is PRHDT and CDR2 is FYEKMQ (reference sequence). Between the trimmed V and J ends, which lost 4 bases and 0 bases, there was a span of 9 bases. The CDR3 DNA is TGTGCCAGCAGCTCCCCCTCTATGAACACTGAAGCTTTCTTT. Its protein product is CASSSPSMNTEAFF.

This chain joins TRBV7-3 and TRBJ2-5; 8 bases are shared with TRBD2. From germline, CDR1 is SGHTA and CDR2 FQGTGA. The CDR3 contains 15 residues. V was clipped by 5 bases and J by 2 bases; unmatched bases: 7. CDR3 sequence: CASSHGGGSQETQYF. CDR3 DNA: TGTGCCAGCAGCCACGGGGGGGGGAGTCAAGAGACCCAGTACTTC.

A few counts support this clone. This chain links TRBV6-6 with TRBJ1-3; no reliable D call. The germline V gene encodes CDR1 MNHNY and CDR2 SVGAGI (reference sequence). The germline V and J ends were trimmed by 4 bases and 7 bases, with 11 bases remaining between them. This CDR3 contains 13 residues. CDR3 amino acids: CASSLGGSNTIYF. CDR3 in DNA: TGTGCCAGCAGTTTGGGAGGGAGTAACACCATATATTTT.

This clone came up once. This CDR3 reads CASSGTDEQFF. CDR3 nucleotides: TGTGCCAGCTCTGGTACAGATGAGCAGTTCTTC. The chain has TRBV2 and TRBJ2-1; D is unclear. Germline assignment: CDR1 SNHLY and CDR2 FYNNEI. V lost 8 bases and J 8 bases, leaving 10 bases between the germline ends. The CDR3 is made up of 11 amino acids.

This chain uses TRBV6-1 with TRBJ1-1; possibly TRBD1 for D (5 bases). V was shortened by 1 base and J by 10 bases, with 16 bases between the two germline ends. The CDR3 loop spans 14 amino acids. The V gene's germline CDR1 is MNHNS and CDR2 SASEGT. The CDR3 DNA reads TGTGCCAGCAGTGAAGATGGGGTTGGGAGGGGAGCTTTCTTT. Its translation is CASSEDGVGRGAFF.

The genes are TRBV28 and TRBJ2-3; 8 bases are a match to TRBD2. Trimming cost V 3 bases and J 6 bases; bases outside gene matches: 14. This CDR3 has 17 amino acids. Germline CDR1 MDHEN, CDR2 SYDVKM. CDR3 amino acids: CASSLEPGLAAGDTQYF. Written as DNA, the CDR3 is TGTGCCAGCAGTTTGGAACCAGGACTAGCCGCAGGTGATACGCAGTATTTT.

The chain employs TRBV7-9 and TRBJ1-6; 8 positions agree with TRBD1. The CDR3 is 17 residues long. The V gene end was trimmed by 3 bases and the J gene end by 2 bases; junction bases not matched to a gene: 6. Germline CDR1 SEHNR, CDR2 FQNEAQ (reference sequence). The CDR3 spells CASSLTGARTYNSPLHF. In DNA form, the CDR3 reads TGTGCCAGCAGCTTGACAGGGGCGCGCACCTATAATTCACCCCTCCACTTT.

The chain couples TRBV28 to TRBJ2-5, with a possible D match to TRBD1 (5 bases). The CDR3 spans 13 residues. V was pared by 2 bases and J by 2 bases, with 6 bases between. In germline, CDR1 is MDHEN, CDR2 SYDVKM. The CDR3 region is CASSLQGQETQYF. The CDR3 DNA is TGTGCCAGCAGTTTACAGGGTCAAGAGACCCAGTACTTC.

The genes are TRBV6-6 and TRBJ2-5, with D maybe TRBD2 (6 bases). Germline values: CDR1 MNHNY, CDR2 SVGAGI (reference sequence). The length of the CDR3 is 14 residues. The V gene lost 0 bases and the J gene lost 5 bases, with 10 bases spanning the gap. The CDR3, as DNA: TGTGCCAGCAGTTACTCGGGAGGTGGGGAGACCCAGTACTTC. It is translated as CASSYSGGGETQYF.

The CDR3 sequence: CASSPGTVDQETQYF. The CDR3 DNA follows: TGTGCCAGTAGTCCCGGGACAGTGGACCAAGAGACCCAGTACTTC. The rearrangement uses TRBV19 and TRBJ2-5, with 7 positions matching TRBD1. Germline V gene data show CDR1 as LNHDA and CDR2 as SQIVND (reference sequence). The V and J ends lost 5 bases and 0 bases, in that order; junction bases with no gene match: 6. The CDR3 sequence is 15 residues long.

This clone was seen once. The chain recombines TRBV5-1 with TRBJ2-5, with TRBD1 matching 8 bases. TRBJ2-7 matches the DNA end more closely, so the J call is doubtful. The CDR3 has 13 amino acids. CDR1 and CDR2 (germline): SGHRS, YFSETQ. In DNA, the CDR3 is TGCGCCAGCAGCCGGGACAGGTCCCACGAGCAGTACTTC. This sequence encodes CASSRDRSHEQYF.

The rearrangement links TRBV7-3 to TRBJ2-2; 9 nucleotides line up with TRBD2. In germline, CDR1 is SGHTA, CDR2 FQGTGA. Unmatched junction bases numbered 5, after V lost 3 bases and J lost 6 bases. This CDR3 is 15 amino acids long. The CDR3 DNA reads TGTGCCAGCAGCTTGGACGGCGGGGGGGCCGGGGAGCTGTTTTTT. Its translation is CASSLDGGGAGELFF.

The gene calls are TRBV7-8 and TRBJ2-7; TRBD1 matches at 7 bases. The CDR3 consists of 15 residues. Germline-derived CDR1 and CDR2 are SGHVS and FQNEAQ. Trimming took 5 bases from V and 3 from J; bases not matched to a gene: 10. The DNA for the CDR3 is TGTGCCAGCAGCCGAGGGACAGAGGTTTTCTACGAGCAGTACTTC. Protein: CASSRGTEVFYEQYF.

The chain combines TRBV2 with TRBJ1-5, with D hard to call. Per the germline V gene, CDR1 is SNHLY and CDR2 is FYNNEI. Between the trimmed V and J ends, which lost 4 bases and 0 bases, there was a span of 7 bases. This CDR3 has 14 amino acids. The CDR3 reads CASSGQLSNQPQHF. The CDR3 DNA is TGTGCCAGCAGTGGTCAACTTAGCAATCAGCCCCAGCATTTT. Complete variable domain (other parts from reference TRBV2 and TRBJ1-5): EPEVTQTPSHQVTQMGQEVILRCVPISNHLYFYWYRQILGQKVEFLVSFYNNEISEKSEIFDDQFSVERPDGSNFTLKIRSTKLEDSAMYFCASSGQLSNQPQHFGDGTRLSIL.

This clone was detected a few times. The rearrangement links TRBV7-6 to TRBJ2-7; a possible D gene is TRBD2 (6 bases). The ends were cut back, 0 bases at V and 2 bases at J, with 11 bases in the middle. Germline CDR1 SGHVS, CDR2 FNYEAQ. This CDR3 is built from 15 residues. CDR3 loop: CASSLAASETYEQYF. For the CDR3, the DNA is TGTGCCAGCAGCTTAGCGGCTAGCGAAACCTACGAGCAGTACTTC. Drawing the rest from reference TRBV7-6 and TRBJ2-7, the complete variable domain is GAGVSQSPRYKVTKRGQDVALRCDPISGHVSLYWYRQALGQGPEFLTYFNYEAQQDKSGLPNDRFSAERPEGSISTLTIQRTEQRDSAMYRCASSLAASETYEQYFGPGTRLTVT.

This chain links TRBV4-2 with TRBJ2-1, with TRBD2 matching 7 bases. Germline assignment: CDR1 LGHNA and CDR2 YNFKEQ. V trimming: 1 base; J trimming: 8 bases; junction bases outside the gene matches: 5. This CDR3 is built from 14 residues. CDR3 nucleotide sequence: TGTGCCAGCAGCCAAGCAGCGGGACCCGATGAGCAGTTCTTC. Translation: CASSQAAGPDEQFF.

The chain joins TRBV7-2 to TRBJ2-3; TRBD1 matches at 8 bases. This CDR3 is built from 16 residues. The V segment lost 1 base and the J segment 1 base; nucleotides outside the gene matches: 4. Germline CDR1 and CDR2: SGHTA and FQGNSA. CDR3 amino acids: CASSLGAGQGTDTQYF. CDR3 bases: TGTGCCAGCAGCTTAGGGGCGGGACAGGGCACAGATACGCAGTATTTT. Filled out from reference TRBV7-2 and TRBJ2-3, the complete variable domain reads GAGVSQSPSNKVTEKGKDVELRCDPISGHTALYWYRQSLGQGLEFLIYFQGNSAPDKSGLPSDRFSAERTGGSVSTLTIQRTQQEDSAVYLCASSLGAGQGTDTQYFGPGTRLTVL.

CDR3 coding DNA: TGTGCCACCAGCAGAGATCTAGCGGGACCAGATACGCAGTATTTT. Translating it yields CATSRDLAGPDTQYF. This sequence joins TRBV15 and TRBJ2-3; 9 bases align to TRBD2. There are 15 residues in the CDR3. Germline-derived CDR1 and CDR2 are LNHNV and YYDKDF (reference sequence). Trimming cost V 0 bases and J 4 bases; bases outside gene matches: 2.

The chain carries TRBV2 and TRBJ1-1; perhaps TRBD1 as D (5 bases). Germline assignment: CDR1 SNHLY and CDR2 FYNNEI. This CDR3 contains 12 residues. V lost 2 bases and J lost 10, with 11 bases in between. CDR3 in amino acids: CASSEMQGGAFF. CDR3 in DNA: TGTGCCAGCAGTGAAATGCAGGGAGGAGCTTTCTTT.